This T cell receptor (beta chain) originates from a study of CD8+ T cells in alopecia areata. Findings and limits, study-wide: With patients, TCR sharing proved less clear than in mice, a difference possibly related to HLA.

The V segment lost 6 bases and the J segment 4 bases; nucleotides outside the gene matches: 4. The CDR3 has 15 residues. Germline V gives CDR1 MDHEN, CDR2 SYDVKM. cDNA reverse transcribed from extracted RNA served as the sequencing template. TCRdb's table, derived via immunoSEQ multiplex PCR, lists solely in-frame clones and lacks some. The sample contains 65,000 to 90,000 clones, roughly 47% of which appear only once. This clone has just a few counts. Its specificity is not known. The V and J genes are TRBV28 and TRBJ2-3; 13 bases match TRBD2. Sample: NKG2D-high CD8+ T cells sorted from blood. The TCR was taken from a human donor with alopecia areata. The CDR3 nucleotides are TGTGCCAGCAGACCAGGACTAGCGGGAGCAGATACGCAGTATTTT. It translates to CASRPGLAGADTQYF.